This TCR beta chain is from a study of T cells in Graves' hyperthyroidism and ophthalmopathy. Amplification of TCR beta CDR3 regions was performed using RNA transcripts as template. A first-round RT-PCR of the TCR CDR3 used the HTBI primer set. TCRdb independently ran MiXCR on the multiplex PCR reads; one entry per CDR3 protein. The data hold about 380,000 distinct CDR3 sequences, with more than 11% observed a single time. With 3 bases clipped from V and 7 bases from J, the junction kept 5 bases outside the gene matches. Germline V gene lookup returns CDR1 SGHKS and CDR2 YYEKEE (reference sequence). The CDR3 consists of 14 residues. This clonotype was detected many times. Criteria for exclusion of patients were uncontrolled infection, other autoimmune disease, pregnancy or lactation. Fresh peripheral blood, about 10 ml of it, supplied the PBMCs.

What was sequenced was blood. The chain joins TRBV5-5 to TRBJ2-7, with 12 bases lining up with TRBD1. The TCR originated in a woman in her fifties or sixties with Graves' hyperthyroidism. The DNA for the CDR3 is TGTGCCAGCAGCTGGGACAGGGGGCTTGTGGAGCAGTACTTC. Translating gives CASSWDRGLVEQYF.